One sample yielded the 21 T cell receptor beta chains listed below, sequenced in a study of cytomegalovirus exposure and HLA in healthy donors. PCR was performed using 60 Vbeta and 13 Jbeta primers. The protocol was immunoSEQ multiplex PCR, while the TCRdb copy is restricted to in-frame clones and leaves out a portion. The data show 150,000 to 200,000 clones, 70% to 75% seen once. The sequenced sample consisted of PBMCs. The receptors here all came from a young man in good health and CMV-seropositive.

V and J are TRBV5-1 and TRBJ2-5, with a possible D match to TRBD2 (6 bases). Trimming took 7 bases from V and 4 from J, leaving 17 bases between them. Germline loops: CDR1 SGHRS, CDR2 YFSETQ. The CDR3 is made up of 14 amino acids. The CDR3 spells CASSRGSQGETQYF. In DNA, the CDR3 is TGCGCCAGCTCTCGGGGGAGCCAGGGAGAGACCCAGTACTTC.

The gene calls are TRBV10-3 and TRBJ1-2; TRBD1 is a possible D gene (6 bases). V lost 3 bases to trimming and J lost 8 bases, with 13 bases between them. The CDR3 runs 13 residues. The germline CDR1 and CDR2 sequences are ENHRY and SYGVKD. Written as DNA, the CDR3 is TGTGCCATCAGTGAACAGGGCCCGAGGGGCTACACCTTC. Its protein product is CAISEQGPRGYTF.

The rearrangement uses TRBV30 and TRBJ1-3, with 7 bases fitting TRBD1. The CDR3 loop spans 16 amino acids. V dropped 3 bases and J dropped 3; count of bases not matched to a gene: 11. Germline values: CDR1 GTSNPN, CDR2 SVGIG (reference sequence). The CDR3 DNA sequence: TGTGCCTGGAGCGGATCCATGAGGGGGCTTGGAAACACCATATATTTT. This gives the protein CAWSGSMRGLGNTIYF.

The chain recombines TRBV5-1 with TRBJ1-1, with D hard to call. This CDR3 spans 12 amino acids. Germline assignment: CDR1 SGHRS and CDR2 YFSETQ. The V end was cut by 2 bases, the J end by 10 bases, with 12 bases between. The CDR3 loop reads CASSFPPLGAFF. The CDR3 DNA follows: TGCGCCAGCAGCTTTCCCCCCCTCGGAGCTTTCTTT.

This sequence joins TRBV6-5 and TRBJ2-1; D is unclear. The CDR3 contains 14 residues. In germline, CDR1 is MNHEY, CDR2 SVGAGI. The ends were cut back, 6 bases at V and 3 bases at J, with 12 bases in the middle. CDR3 DNA sequence: TGTGCCAGCAGCGGCGGAGTCAACTACAATGAGCAGTTCTTC. Translating it yields CASSGGVNYNEQFF.

V gene TRBV7-2 combines with J gene TRBJ1-1, with 7 bases lining up with TRBD1. CDR1 and CDR2 from the germline V gene are SGHTA and FQGNSA. The J segment lost 5 bases and the V segment lost 3 bases, leaving 6 bases of the junction unmatched. This CDR3 contains 14 residues. CDR3 in DNA: TGTGCCAGCAGCTTCGAGGGGGCGGGAACTGAAGCTTTCTTT. Translation: CASSFEGAGTEAFF.

The rearrangement uses TRBV6-1 and TRBJ1-5; D is ambiguous. CDR3 length: 13 amino acids. Germline V gene sequence: CDR1 MNHNS, CDR2 SASEGT. With 7 bases removed from V and 0 bases from J, the gap between germline ends came to 7 bases. CDR3 DNA: TGTGCCAGCACCGGGATTAGCAATCAGCCCCAGCATTTT. It specifies CASTGISNQPQHF.

This chain joins TRBV11-3 and TRBJ2-2; D remains unclear. Trimming stripped 0 bases from V and 5 bases from J, with 7 bases between. From germline, CDR1 is SGHNT and CDR2 YENEEA. CDR3 length: 14 amino acids. The CDR3 reads CASSLDAATGELFF. For the CDR3, the DNA is TGTGCCAGCAGCTTAGATGCAGCGACCGGGGAGCTGTTTTTT.

J is TRBJ2-6 and V is TRBV28; D call uncertain. Germline lookup yields CDR1 MDHEN and CDR2 SYDVKM. Deletions cut 5 bases from V and 0 bases from J, with 5 bases between. The CDR3 covers 14 residues. As DNA, the CDR3 is TGTGCCAGCAGTCCGTACTCTGGGGCCAACGTCCTGACTTTC. Translation: CASSPYSGANVLTF.

CDR3 region: CASSTTGTSPSTDTQYF. CDR3 DNA: TGCGCCAGCAGCACCACCGGGACTAGTCCTAGCACAGATACGCAGTATTTT. The rearrangement uses TRBV5-1 and TRBJ2-3; 8 bases agree with TRBD2. CDR3 size: 17 residues. Germline V lookup: CDR1 SGHRS, CDR2 YFSETQ. V lost 4 bases to trimming and J lost 0 bases; unmatched junction nucleotides: 10.

The chain joins TRBV9 to TRBJ1-2, with D perhaps TRBD1 (5 bases). CDR3 length equals 12 residues. V gave up 6 bases and J gave up 5 bases, with 11 bases separating them. CDR1 SGDLS and CDR2 YYNGEE come from the germline V gene. The CDR3 region has the DNA TGTGCCAGCACCTCTCAGGGTTATGGCTACACCTTC. Residues: CASTSQGYGYTF.

This clone was detected a few times. The V and J genes are TRBV14 and TRBJ2-1; D is ambiguous. V dropped 0 bases and J dropped 8 bases, with 26 bases sitting between them. Germline CDR1 reads SGHDN; CDR2 reads FVKESK. There are 19 residues in the CDR3. CDR3 amino acids: CASSQDNYPSADGGDEQFF. CDR3 DNA: TGTGCCAGCAGCCAAGATAATTACCCCTCGGCCGACGGTGGAGATGAGCAGTTCTTC.

This chain uses TRBV11-1 with TRBJ1-1; TRBD1 is a possible D gene (5 bases). The CDR3 is 16 amino acids. The germline gives CDR1 SGHAT, CDR2 FQDESV (reference sequence). V lost 1 base, J lost 0 bases, and 12 bases lay in between. CDR3 nucleotide sequence: TGTGCCAGCAGCTTAGGGCAGGGCCGGATGAACACTGAAGCTTTCTTT. Translation: CASSLGQGRMNTEAFF. Variable domain in full (rest from reference TRBV11-1 and TRBJ1-1): EAEVAQSPRYKITEKSQAVAFWCDPISGHATLYWYRQILGQGPELLVQFQDESVVDDSQLPKDRFSAERLKGVDSTLKIQPAELGDSAMYLCASSLGQGRMNTEAFFGQGTRLTVV.

The CDR3 coding sequence is TGTGCCAGCAGTTCCTTTGGACATAGCACAGATACGCAGTATTTT. It encodes CASSSFGHSTDTQYF. The V gene is TRBV5-6, the J gene TRBJ2-3; weak D call: TRBD1 (5 bases). Looked up from germline, CDR1 is SGHDT and CDR2 is YYEEEE. Trimming stripped 5 bases from V and 0 bases from J, with 13 bases between. The CDR3 spans 15 residues.

The chain links TRBV6-5 to TRBJ1-1, with D tentatively TRBD1 (5 bases). This CDR3 comprises 14 residues. Trimming cost V 6 bases and J 1 base, with 12 bases left between them. Germline CDR1 MNHEY, CDR2 SVGAGI. In DNA form, the CDR3 reads TGTGCCAGCAGAAACGCCCAGGGGAACACTGAAGCTTTCTTT. The encoded protein is CASRNAQGNTEAFF.

This clone has a handful of counts. The V call is TRBV4-1, the J call TRBJ2-5, with D possibly being TRBD1 (6 bases). This CDR3 has 16 amino acids. V was trimmed by 8 bases and J by 1 base, leaving 20 bases between them. Germline CDR1 reads MGHRA; CDR2 reads YSYEKL. The DNA of the CDR3 is TGCGCCAGCCGCCCTGAACAGGGAATACTCCAAGAGACCCAGTACTTC. Translated: CASRPEQGILQETQYF.

The rearrangement uses TRBV5-4 and TRBJ2-5, with 11 nucleotides matching TRBD2. Losses at the gene ends were 0 bases for V and 2 bases for J; bases not matched to a gene: 6. The CDR3 covers 17 residues. Germline V gives CDR1 SGHNT, CDR2 YYREEE (reference sequence). The CDR3 DNA sequence: TGTGCCAGCAGCTTGGGACTAGCGGGGTCCAGGCAAGAGACCCAGTACTTC. This translates into CASSLGLAGSRQETQYF. The full variable domain, in which reference TRBV5-4 and TRBJ2-5 provide the parts outside the CDR3, is ETGVTQSPTHLIKTRGQQVTLRCSSQSGHNTVSWYQQALGQGPQFIFQYYREEENGRGNFPPRFSGLQFPNYSSELNVNALELDDSALYLCASSLGLAGSRQETQYFGPGTRLLVL.

This rearrangement joins TRBV19 to TRBJ2-3; the match to TRBD2 covers 8 bases. After removal of 6 bases from V and 0 bases from J, the junction contained 5 bases not matched to a gene. This CDR3 has 15 amino acids. Germline values: CDR1 LNHDA, CDR2 SQIVND (reference sequence). CDR3: CASSRLAGSTDTQYF. CDR3 nucleotides: TGTGCCAGTAGCCGATTAGCGGGGAGCACAGATACGCAGTATTTT.

The chain combines TRBV28 with TRBJ2-5, with D tentatively TRBD2 (5 bases). The CDR3 sequence is 13 residues long. V lost 6 bases, J lost 5 bases, and 13 bases lay in between. CDR1 and CDR2 (germline): MDHEN, SYDVKM. CDR3 amino acids: CASSPREKETQYF. The DNA for the CDR3 is TGTGCCAGCAGCCCAAGGGAGAAGGAGACCCAGTACTTC.

The sample holds one count of this clone. The chain has TRBV9 and TRBJ2-2; TRBD2 matches at 11 bases. CDR3 length: 14 amino acids. Germline trimming cut 1 base from V and 10 bases from J; bases unmatched to any gene: 3. Germline CDR1 reads SGDLS; CDR2 reads YYNGEE. For the CDR3, the DNA is TGTGCCAGCAGCGTACTAGCGGGGGGTGTGGAGCTGTTTTTT. It specifies CASSVLAGGVELFF.

The V gene is TRBV7-8, the J gene TRBJ2-4; 11 bases agree with TRBD2. CDR1 SGHVS and CDR2 FQNEAQ come from the germline V gene. The junction had 14 bases not matched to a gene; V was cut back by 5 bases and J by 8 bases. The CDR3 sequence is 17 residues long. CDR3 protein: CASSAARGTSGLDIQYF. The CDR3 DNA reads TGTGCCAGCAGCGCCGCGCGGGGGACTAGCGGCCTTGACATTCAGTACTTC.